One TCR beta chain is described in this entry. The sample comes from a study of blood T cell repertoires in COVID-19. Generated by immunoSEQ multiplex PCR, the TCRdb table keeps only in-frame clones and is missing some. The sample yields more than 250,000 clones, approximately 90% seen once. Germline assignment: CDR1 MNHEY and CDR2 SMNVEV (reference sequence). V lost 7 bases to trimming and J lost 0 bases; unmatched junction nucleotides: 12. CDR3 length equals 18 residues. The rearrangement uses TRBV27 and TRBJ2-1; 10 bases are shared with TRBD2. The clonotype originates from a woman aged 18-35 years who had recovered from COVID-19. Source material: PBMCs or T cells enriched from blood (not recorded which). CDR3 nucleotide sequence: TGTGCCAGCAAGCCGAGCGGGAGGGGTACATACTCCTACAATGAGCAGTTCTTC. This encodes CASKPSGRGTYSYNEQFF.